This TCR beta chain was found in a study of cytomegalovirus exposure and HLA in healthy donors (dated by TCRdb to the late 2010s). The study in broad terms: In an earlier analysis of roughly 590 of the donors, roughly 300 Gb of sequence data and 117 million unique TCR beta sequences from about 179 million T cells were reported. Rather than using new phenotypic data, the later analysis identified candidate immune exposures from TCR beta sequences and from how often those sequences occurred across donors. A later genetic analysis used genome-wide SNP genotypes for 398 of the 666 donors, treating that subset as a discovery cohort. The study profiled the T cell repertoires of 500 to 800 subjects by immunosequencing and related them to cytomegalovirus serostatus. Both class I and class II loci were covered by HLA typing, at four-digit resolution. Of the roughly 410 genotyped donors, 65% to 90% were placed in the genetic ancestry cluster associated with self-reported Caucasian donors. About 280 gigabases of sequencing data and 70 million to 95 million unique TCR sequences made up an early release that covered 500 to 650 HLA-typed donors. Donor age, sex, ethnicity and CMV serostatus were collected together with the repertoire data. Along with the roughly 670-subject first cohort, a separate validation cohort of around 110 different subjects was used. In a later analysis, previously published TCR beta repertoires from more than 500 donors were re-analyzed and high-resolution HLA genotyping was added so that TCR occurrence patterns could be studied. The study was designed to test whether signatures of past pathogen exposure could be identified by cataloging public T cell receptors. Among about 360 genotyped donors of the cohort, an average of approximately 240,000 unique TCR beta nucleotide sequences were sequenced per donor, about a sixth of them non-productive. The number of donors typed differed by locus, with about 629-630 for A, B, C, DRB1 and DQB1, roughly 520 for DQA1, about 610 for DPA1, and roughly 450 for DPB1. All discovery cohort repertoires had been generated using a single sequencing platform. Several DR-DQ haplotypes were treated as single units for association and clustering because of strong linkage in the cohort. To predict cytomegalovirus infection status, the study brought together high-throughput TCR immunosequencing, statistical association of individual TCRs with disease status, and machine learning. An earlier analysis of more than 450 of the donors used high-throughput TCR beta sequencing to judge whether each TCR beta V gene segment behaved as functional or pseudogenic.

The paper as a whole reports these results and caveats: Most CMV-associated TCR beta chains appeared to be HLA-restricted in a later analysis, and the HLA associations seemed to be driven largely by CMV exposure. According to a later genetic analysis, donors in an Asian-associated ancestry cluster had fewer N-insertions in productive TCRs than the roughly 670-donor mean. A later analysis associated about 17,000 TCR beta sequences with specific HLA alleles at a false discovery rate of 0.05. The only immune exposure information available for the cohort was CMV serostatus. The authors suggested that the approach could potentially be extended to other disease states and immunological phenotypes. In a later analysis, several top co-occurrence clusters were reported to appear linked to parvovirus B19, influenza, CMV and Epstein-Barr virus. A total of 150 to 200 TCR beta chains were listed by the study as associated with cytomegalovirus. A cluster of highly shared sequence variants was judged likely to represent a technical artifact of the sequencing pipeline. Some IMGT-functional V segments, including TRBV6-2 and TRBV6-3, could not be told apart with the 87-base-pair reads, so those segments were excluded. Cytomegalovirus status was reported to be diagnosed by the classifier with high specificity and sensitivity in both the original and validation cohorts. Strong co-occurrence of HLA alleles, especially DR and DQ, made assigning TCR associations to individual alleles difficult. Most TCR sequences were observed very rarely across donors, whereas some public TCRs were present in many individuals. This cohort had only TCR beta chains sequenced, and the lack of alpha or paired-chain data limited which features could be detected. A further reported finding was that TCR beta sequences accurately predicted the HLA-A and HLA-B alleles for most subjects in the first cohort. Because some donors lacked HLA typing at each locus, the association tests relied only on the typed subset. An earlier analysis of several hundred of the donors showed that most TCR beta V segments appeared in productive rearrangements either about 87% or about 30% of the time, which broadly matched IMGT annotations. Because counts were too low, about 17 rarely observed V segments, including chromosome 9 orphons, were excluded from the earlier analysis of a few hundred of the donors. Correlated functional status among segregating V segments might be attributable to linkage disequilibrium, but an unknown experimental factor could not be ruled out. Sequencing depth was assumed to be roughly uniform across donors in the presence/absence analyses, though that assumption may not hold. In a later analysis, TCR association rates were found to vary across HLA loci, with the most associated TCRs seen for DRB1 alleles and the fewest for HLA-C alleles. Three of the identified cytomegalovirus-associated TCR beta chains were confirmed in vitro to be specific for cytomegalovirus antigens. A later analysis found that HLA-associated TCR beta chains were more clonally expanded and had lower generation probabilities than equally common non-associated chains. A later genetic analysis associated a missense DCLRE1C variant with V-gene and J-gene trimming of TCR beta chains, and an independent cohort replicated the association.

The library relied on the immunoSEQ multiplex PCR assay. A mixture of 60 forward primers for TCR Vbeta segments and 13 reverse primers for TCR Jbeta segments was used in the multiplex PCR. Amplification of the CDR3 region of rearranged TCR beta genes was performed with a multiplex PCR assay on genomic DNA. The Illumina HiSeq System was used to sequence the amplified TCR beta libraries as 87-base-pair reads. As for how the authors treated the data: A later analysis tallied 75 million to 95 million unique TCR beta chains across the 700 or so repertoires, and approximately 11 million of those chains were shared by two or more donors. Raw reads were error-corrected and collapsed into unique sequences with a nearest-neighbor algorithm that merged closely related sequences to remove PCR and sequencing errors. To assign V, D and J gene segments, CDR3 sequences were aligned to IMGT reference sequences. For a sequence to be retained, a match of at least six nucleotides to both a V gene segment and a J gene segment was required. A rearrangement was called productive if the CDR3 had no stop codons and remained in frame with V and J, and every other rearrangement was called non-productive. CDR3 was defined according to IMGT convention as the region running from the second conserved V-encoded cysteine to the conserved J-encoded phenylalanine. The earlier analysis of 587 of the donors excluded sequences that lacked an unambiguous match to a single V gene segment. An earlier analysis of just under 600 of the donors called V segments functional above 56.7% productive rearrangements and segregating when the between-donor standard deviation exceeded 5%. A statistical classification framework was built to diagnose cytomegalovirus status from the catalog of TCR beta chain sequences. A later analysis assigned V and J genes by comparing TCR nucleotide sequences with IMGT/GENE-DB human TR gene sequences. Using the TCRdist pipeline, a later analysis assigned CDR3 sequences along with most-parsimonious VDJ recombination scenarios. In a later analysis, every TCR beta chain was defined by the combination of its CDR3 amino acid sequence and its V-gene family, and reads without a unique V-gene family were dropped. A later analysis removed several hundred highly shared, low-generation-probability nucleotide sequences to deal with suspected cross-contamination and a sequencing artifact. In a later analysis, a clonal expansion index for each public chain was calculated from normalized within-repertoire ranks of inferred template counts. In a later analysis, generation probabilities were computed with a VDJ recombination model fitted to out-of-frame rearrangements, and the resulting probabilities were checked against IGoR. A later analysis scored TCR-TCR, TCR-HLA and TCR-CMV co-occurrence with hypergeometric tests, applying a repertoire-size bias correction to TCR pairs. To estimate false discovery rates, a later analysis permuted the HLA or CMV assignments 20 times. In a later analysis, co-occurring TCRs were grouped using DBSCAN, with TCRdist sequence similarity added in when clustering inside HLA-allele-positive subsets. Repertoires with fewer than 30,000 or more than 120,000 public chains, plus five repertoires with anomalous nucleotide sharing, were excluded from co-occurrence clustering. This immuneACCESS table, as held by TCRdb, lists in-frame sequences with V and J called but not all clones. Of the missing ones, under half trace to an unresolved V gene in checked studies; the others have no known cause. The DNA was the basis for D and trimming; V, J and clone size are from that table. For this sample the table gives approximately 200,000 clones, of which about four fifths were detected only once. 0.075% to 0.1% of the sample belongs to the ten largest clones.

The V end loses 3 bases and the J end loses 6 bases, and a stretch of 13 bases separates them. CDR1 and CDR2, looked up from the germline V gene (reference sequence), are LNHDA and SQIVND. The CDR3 covers 14 residues, taking in both the cysteine and the phenylalanine. Just CDR3 DNA is preserved here, 42 bases in frame from base 1. About this clone itself: The antigen it recognizes is unknown. Base qualities are not provided; no much larger clone lies one nucleotide away.

In total, just over 650 healthy bone marrow donors made up the cohort. At the time of sampling, every cohort member was nominally healthy, though immune exposures that went unrecorded were likely present. The donor tested CMV seronegative and was one of the 352 seronegative cohort members. A peripheral blood sample was collected from each donor, and TCR beta sequencing was performed on peripheral blood mononuclear cells. The Qiagen DNeasy Blood Extraction Kit was used to extract genomic DNA from the blood cell samples. The chain couples TRBV19 to TRBJ2-3, with no D gene named confidently. This receptor was obtained from a boy younger than 10 in good health and CMV-seronegative. Material: PBMCs. The DNA sequence follows: TGTGCCAGTAGTATGGGCCCGAGTTCTGATACGCAGTATTTT. Translated, this is CASSMGPSSDTQYF.